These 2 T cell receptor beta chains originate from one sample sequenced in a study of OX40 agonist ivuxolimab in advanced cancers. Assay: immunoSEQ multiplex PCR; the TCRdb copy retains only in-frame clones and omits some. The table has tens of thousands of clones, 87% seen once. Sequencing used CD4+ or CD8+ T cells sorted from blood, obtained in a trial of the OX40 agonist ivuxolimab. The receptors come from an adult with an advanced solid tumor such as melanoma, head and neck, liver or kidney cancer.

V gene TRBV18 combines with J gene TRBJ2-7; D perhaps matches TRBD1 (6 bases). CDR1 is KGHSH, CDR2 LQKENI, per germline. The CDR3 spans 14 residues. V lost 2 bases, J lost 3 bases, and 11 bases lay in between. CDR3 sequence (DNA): TGTGCCAGCTCACCAAATGCCAGGGGCTACGAGCAGTACTTC. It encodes CASSPNARGYEQYF.

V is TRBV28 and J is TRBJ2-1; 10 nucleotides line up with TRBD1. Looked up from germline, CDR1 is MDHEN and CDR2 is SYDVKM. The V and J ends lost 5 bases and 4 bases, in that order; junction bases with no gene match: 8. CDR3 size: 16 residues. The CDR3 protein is CASSGPGTGEYNEQFF. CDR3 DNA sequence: TGTGCCAGCAGTGGCCCCGGGACAGGGGAATACAATGAGCAGTTCTTC.